The 16 T cell receptor beta chains reported below all come from one sample, sequenced in a study of ipilimumab plus nivolumab after autologous stem cell transplantation (dated by TCRdb to the early 2020s). The library was prepared using the immunoSEQ multiplex PCR assay. Imported from immuneACCESS, the table was reduced by TCRdb to in-frame sequences with V and J called. These copies leave out some clones; in studies compared against another copy, an unresolved V gene accounts for under half, and the cause of the remainder is not known. This sample comprises 15,000 to 20,000 clones, 70% to 85% of them detected only once. Clones ranked in the top ten supply 35% to 40% of the sample. The specimen comprised PBMCs, sampled in a trial of ipilimumab plus nivolumab as post-transplant consolidation. Receptors originate from a male donor with diffuse large B-cell lymphoma.

The chain recombines TRBV7-3 with TRBJ2-7; no clear D gene. The germline gives CDR1 SGHTA, CDR2 FQGTGA. Trimming pared 3 bases from V and 3 bases from J, leaving 6 bases between. The CDR3 consists of 12 residues. The CDR3 DNA is TGTGCCAGCAGCTTTGGCCACTACGAGCAGTACTTC. This gives the protein CASSFGHYEQYF.

This clone was found a few times. The V gene is TRBV6-1, the J gene TRBJ2-7; maybe TRBD2 (6 bases). The CDR3 totals 13 residues. Germline loops: CDR1 MNHNS, CDR2 SASEGT. The V gene lost 5 bases and the J gene lost 12 bases, with 20 bases spanning the gap. The CDR3: CASSRPGSWVGYF. CDR3 nucleotides: TGTGCCAGCAGTCGCCCCGGGAGCTGGGTGGGGTACTTC.

This sequence joins TRBV7-9 and TRBJ1-1; TRBD1 might be the D (6 bases). Germline loops: CDR1 SEHNR, CDR2 FQNEAQ (reference sequence). The V end lost 5 bases, the J end lost 4 bases, and 8 bases lay between the germline ends. The CDR3 is made up of 12 amino acids. This CDR3 reads CASSGGGTEAFF. The CDR3 bases are TGTGCCAGCAGCGGGGGCGGCACTGAAGCTTTCTTT.

The V and J genes are TRBV4-2 and TRBJ2-5, with TRBD1 identical over 7 bases. Germline CDR1 reads LGHNA; CDR2 reads YNFKEQ. The CDR3 sequence is 15 residues long. J was trimmed by 5 bases and V by 5 bases; bases with no gene match: 11. The DNA of the CDR3 is TGTGCCAGCAGCTTAACACTAGGGGGCAGGGAGACCCAGTACTTC. The encoded protein is CASSLTLGGRETQYF.

A single count supports this clone. Here the CDR3 DNA reads TGTGCCAGCAGCTTTCGGGACAGGGGGCCAGATACGCAGTATTTT. This translates into CASSFRDRGPDTQYF. This sequence joins TRBV11-2 and TRBJ2-3; TRBD1 matches at 12 bases. Germline V gives CDR1 SGHAT, CDR2 FQNNGV. Trimming at V came to 3 bases and at J to 4 bases, leaving 2 bases not matched to a gene. This CDR3 has 15 residues.

This clone was observed a single time. V and J are TRBV2 and TRBJ1-1, with D perhaps TRBD1 (6 bases). Trimming removed 7 bases at V and 10 bases at J, with 19 bases between. CDR1 is SNHLY, CDR2 FYNNEI, per germline. The CDR3 loop spans 13 amino acids. The CDR3, as DNA: TGTGCCAGCATCCCCGTGGGGGGGCGGCCAGCTTTCTTT. Amino acid sequence: CASIPVGGRPAFF.

This clone appeared a few times. V gene TRBV9 combines with J gene TRBJ2-2; D might be TRBD2 (6 bases). Germline values: CDR1 SGDLS, CDR2 YYNGEE. V lost 0 bases to trimming and J lost 4 bases, with 13 bases between them. This CDR3 contains 16 residues. The CDR3 reads CASSVVRDSGTGELFF. The CDR3 coding sequence is TGTGCCAGCAGCGTAGTGAGGGACTCCGGCACCGGGGAGCTGTTTTTT.

This sequence joins TRBV14 and TRBJ2-7, with 11 bases fitting TRBD2. Germline V gene sequence: CDR1 SGHDN, CDR2 FVKESK. J was trimmed by 0 bases and V by 0 bases; bases with no gene match: 7. CDR3 length equals 18 residues. The CDR3 here is CASSQDRLAGPYSYEQYF. CDR3 DNA: TGTGCCAGCAGCCAAGATCGACTAGCGGGACCCTACTCCTACGAGCAGTACTTC.

The chain couples TRBV4-1 to TRBJ1-4, with a tentative D call TRBD1 (5 bases). This CDR3 comprises 16 residues. The germline gives CDR1 MGHRA, CDR2 YSYEKL. V was pared by 1 base and J by 7 bases, with 16 bases between. CDR3 amino acids: CASSQGGGRGGEKLFF. As DNA, the CDR3 is TGCGCCAGCAGCCAAGGTGGAGGTAGGGGAGGTGAAAAACTGTTTTTT.

A few counts support this clone. The chain has TRBV10-2 and TRBJ1-2; 7 bases agree with TRBD1. The V gene end was trimmed by 7 bases and the J gene end by 0 bases; junction bases not matched to a gene: 5. From germline, CDR1 is WSHSY and CDR2 SAAADI. This CDR3 is built from 14 residues. CDR3 bases: TGCGCCAGCAAAGGGACAGAAACTAACTATGGCTACACCTTC. Translation gives CASKGTETNYGYTF.

This clone was counted between two and nine times. The genes are TRBV7-6 and TRBJ2-1; D may be TRBD1 or TRBD2 (5 bases each). The CDR3 length is 17 residues. CDR1 and CDR2 from the germline V gene are SGHVS and FNYEAQ. Trimming stripped 5 bases from V and 0 bases from J, with 17 bases between. CDR3 DNA sequence: TGTGCCAGCAGCGGCCGGGACGGCTTAAGCTCCTACAATGAGCAGTTCTTC. It encodes CASSGRDGLSSYNEQFF. Based on the CDR3 plus reference TRBV7-6 and TRBJ2-1, the full variable domain is GAGVSQSPRYKVTKRGQDVALRCDPISGHVSLYWYRQALGQGPEFLTYFNYEAQQDKSGLPNDRFSAERPEGSISTLTIQRTEQRDSAMYRCASSGRDGLSSYNEQFFGPGTRLTVL.

This clone showed up just a few times. The rearrangement joins TRBV30 to TRBJ1-4, with D maybe TRBD1 (6 bases). CDR3 size: 16 residues. The germline V gene has CDR1 GTSNPN and CDR2 SVGIG (reference sequence). The V gene lost 1 base and the J gene lost 8 bases, with 20 bases spanning the gap. DNA of the CDR3: TGTGCCTGGAGTGCAGGTTTTCAGGGGATAGGAGAAAAACTGTTTTTT. Its translation: CAWSAGFQGIGEKLFF.

This clone was detected once. The chain has TRBV30 and TRBJ2-5, with TRBD2 matching 8 bases. The CDR3 sequence is 13 residues long. Trimming removed 3 bases from V and 4 bases from J; junction bases left unmatched: 4. Germline CDR1 is GTSNPN and CDR2 is SVGIG (reference sequence). The CDR3 sequence: CAWRKREGETQYF. The CDR3 DNA sequence: TGTGCCTGGAGGAAACGGGAGGGAGAGACCCAGTACTTC.

The genes are TRBV4-1 and TRBJ2-1; the match to TRBD2 covers 7 bases. The germline V gene has CDR1 MGHRA and CDR2 YSYEKL. With V trimmed by 0 bases and J by 4 bases, 3 bases remained unmatched. The CDR3 has 15 amino acids. CDR3 region: CASSQDSSGYNEQFF. The CDR3 bases are TGCGCCAGCAGCCAAGACTCTAGCGGTTACAATGAGCAGTTCTTC.

This clone has more than one count but fewer than ten. The chain couples TRBV5-4 to TRBJ2-1, with 9 nucleotides matching TRBD2. In germline, CDR1 is SGHNT, CDR2 YYREEE (reference sequence). The CDR3 runs 16 residues. J was trimmed by 2 bases and V by 3 bases; bases with no gene match: 6. The CDR3 loop reads CASSSIAGAAYNEQFF. For the CDR3, the DNA is TGTGCCAGCAGCTCGATAGCGGGGGCCGCCTACAATGAGCAGTTCTTC.

The rearrangement links TRBV5-3 to TRBJ2-7, with D tentatively TRBD1 (6 bases). TRBV5-3 is an open reading frame whose function is uncertain. The CDR3 is made up of 13 amino acids. Trimming took 6 bases from V and 2 from J, leaving 12 bases between them. In DNA form, the CDR3 reads TGTGCCAGAATCAAGACAGGAGCCTACGAGCAGTACTTC. This gives the protein CARIKTGAYEQYF.